One and the same sample provided the 30 T cell receptor beta chains below, sequenced in a study of OX40 agonist ivuxolimab in advanced cancers. Clones were read by immunoSEQ multiplex PCR, and TCRdb kept only the in-frame ones, dropping some. Counted here are approximately 47,000 clones, around nine tenths occurring once; the ten biggest clones make up 7.8%. The input for sequencing was CD4+ or CD8+ T cells sorted from blood, taken in a trial of the OX40 agonist ivuxolimab. These receptors were obtained from an adult with an advanced solid tumor such as melanoma, head and neck, liver or kidney cancer.

V usage is TRBV6-1 and J usage is TRBJ2-3; the D is unclear. Germline loops: CDR1 MNHNS, CDR2 SASEGT. The CDR3 extends over 13 amino acids. Trimming pared 1 base from V and 10 bases from J, leaving 12 bases between. In DNA, the CDR3 is TGTGCCAGCAGTGAAGAGGTTGCCACGGCGCAGTATTTT. Amino acids: CASSEEVATAQYF.

The rearrangement links TRBV7-2 to TRBJ2-7; 8 bases are shared with TRBD2. The CDR3 spans 16 residues. Looked up from germline, CDR1 is SGHTA and CDR2 is FQGNSA. Trimming took 4 bases from V and 4 from J; bases not matched to a gene: 12. The CDR3 DNA sequence: TGTGCCAGCAGCTCCCAAGGACTAGCCTATCTTTACGAGCAGTACTTC. Protein product: CASSSQGLAYLYEQYF.

The chain combines TRBV6-5 with TRBJ2-7, with D possibly TRBD2 on 6 matching bases. Germline CDR1 and CDR2: MNHEY and SVGAGI. Trimming took off 6 bases at V and 2 bases at J, with 11 bases between the two ends. The CDR3 has 13 residues. The CDR3 DNA reads as TGTGCCAGCAGGCCGTCGGGGGCCTACGAGCAGTACTTC. Protein product: CASRPSGAYEQYF.

The genes are TRBV11-3 and TRBJ2-1; D is ambiguous. The CDR3 is 17 amino acids. CDR1 is SGHNT, CDR2 YENEEA, per germline. Trimming shortened V by 1 base and J by 0 bases, and 13 bases separated the two germline ends. CDR3: CASSLVLLASSYNEQFF. The CDR3 DNA is TGTGCCAGCAGCTTAGTGCTGCTTGCAAGCTCCTACAATGAGCAGTTCTTC.

The chain carries TRBV5-1 and TRBJ2-7; TRBD1 matches at 9 bases. This CDR3 spans 13 amino acids. Germline CDR1 and CDR2: SGHRS and YFSETQ. V shed 3 bases and J 4 bases; nucleotides not matched to a gene: 2. CDR3 sequence reads: CASSWGTGYEQYF. The DNA of the CDR3 is TGCGCCAGCAGCTGGGGGACAGGGTACGAGCAGTACTTC.

The J gene is TRBJ1-1, the V gene TRBV5-6; D is unresolved. Germline-derived CDR1 and CDR2 are SGHDT and YYEEEE. The V and J ends lost 5 bases and 5 bases respectively, with 25 bases between them. There are 17 residues in the CDR3. This CDR3 reads CASSTKRTPLSRTEAFF. The CDR3 DNA is TGTGCCAGCAGTACAAAGCGGACTCCCCTCTCGCGGACTGAAGCTTTCTTT. The full variable domain, in which reference TRBV5-6 and TRBJ1-1 provide the parts outside the CDR3, is DAGVTQSPTHLIKTRGQQVTLRCSPKSGHDTVSWYQQALGQGPQFIFQYYEEEERQRGNFPDRFSGHQFPNYSSELNVNALLLGDSALYLCASSTKRTPLSRTEAFFGQGTRLTVV.

As for this clone: The junction departs from germline at one end; a sequencing error may be responsible. The genes are TRBV7-7 and TRBJ1-1; TRBD1 matches 10 bases. CDR3 size: 19 residues. Germline V gene sequence: CDR1 SSHAT, CDR2 FNYEAQ (reference sequence). DNA of the CDR3: TGTGCTAGCAGCTCATCCTCCGGGACAGGGGAAGAAAGGAACACTGAAGCTTTCTTT. It codes for CASSSSSGTGEERNTEAFF.

This chain joins TRBV6-6 and TRBJ2-7; D possibly corresponds to TRBD2 (7 bases). The CDR3 totals 14 residues. The germline V gene encodes CDR1 MNHNY and CDR2 SVGAGI (reference sequence). V lost 0 bases to trimming and J lost 5 bases, with 11 bases between them. This CDR3 reads CASSYSGGPNEQYF. CDR3 DNA sequence: TGTGCCAGCAGTTACTCGGGGGGGCCTAACGAGCAGTACTTC.

This chain links TRBV29-1 with TRBJ2-3, with D possibly being TRBD2 (6 bases). V was pared by 0 bases and J by 0 bases, with 19 bases between. CDR3 length equals 18 residues. CDR1 is SQVTM, CDR2 ANQGSEA, per germline. The CDR3 nucleotides are TGCAGCGTTGAAGAATGGGGAGGTAGCGGTGCTAGCACAGATACGCAGTATTTT. Its protein is CSVEEWGGSGASTDTQYF.

This clone showed up just once. V and J are TRBV5-1 and TRBJ2-3, with D possibly matching TRBD1 (6 bases). CDR1 and CDR2 (germline): SGHRS, YFSETQ. The CDR3 loop spans 14 amino acids. Trimming removed 4 bases from V and 2 bases from J, with 11 bases in between. The CDR3 DNA sequence: TGCGCCAGCAGCGTAGGGGGTTACACAGATACGCAGTATTTT. Residues: CASSVGGYTDTQYF. The entire variable domain, with the rest obtained from reference TRBV5-1 and TRBJ2-3, is as follows: KAGVTQTPRYLIKTRGQQVTLSCSPISGHRSVSWYQQTPGQGLQFLFEYFSETQRNKGNFPGRFSGRQFSNSRSEMNVSTLELGDSALYLCASSVGGYTDTQYFGPGTRLTVL.

V gene TRBV11-2 combines with J gene TRBJ2-5; 9 bases map to TRBD2. The CDR3 is 17 amino acids. Germline V gives CDR1 SGHAT, CDR2 FQNNGV. The J segment lost 3 bases and the V segment lost 5 bases, leaving 13 bases of the junction unmatched. The CDR3 DNA sequence: TGTGCCAGCAGCGCCCGCCCTACTTCTAGCGGGAAAGAGACCCAGTACTTC. Its protein is CASSARPTSSGKETQYF.

The CDR3 DNA follows: TGTGCTAGTGGCCGTGGACAGAGCAATCAGCCCCAGCATTTT. This translates into CASGRGQSNQPQHF. The chain links TRBV12-5 to TRBJ1-5; D is perhaps TRBD1 (6 bases). The CDR3 covers 14 residues. Germline assignment: CDR1 LGHNT and CDR2 FRNRAP. V was pared by 6 bases and J by 1 base, with 10 bases between.

This clone was found once. This chain connects TRBV6-1 to TRBJ1-1, with D possibly being TRBD1 (6 bases). Trimming shortened V by 11 bases and J by 1 base, and 17 bases separated the two germline ends. The germline CDR1 and CDR2 sequences are MNHNS and SASEGT. The CDR3 totals 14 residues. The CDR3 spells CAGTKGGANTEAFF. The CDR3 DNA follows: TGTGCCGGCACCAAAGGGGGTGCGAACACTGAAGCTTTCTTT.

The genes are TRBV6-5 and TRBJ2-5, with D perhaps TRBD1 (7 bases). In germline, CDR1 is MNHEY, CDR2 SVGAGI. This CDR3 is built from 13 residues. Trimming shortened V by 10 bases and J by 2 bases, and 14 bases separated the two germline ends. DNA of the CDR3: TGTGCCACCAGGAGGGGACAGCAAGAGACCCAGTACTTC. It specifies CATRRGQQETQYF.

In nucleotides, the CDR3 is TGTGCCAGCAGTCCAAGCGGGAGCGAGTGGGCTTTCTTT. It yields the protein CASSPSGSEWAFF. The rearrangement joins TRBV11-3 to TRBJ1-1; no definite D call. V dropped 6 bases and J dropped 11 bases, with 19 bases sitting between them. Germline CDR1 and CDR2: SGHNT and YENEEA. The CDR3 runs to 13 residues. Together with reference TRBV11-3 and TRBJ1-1, the CDR3 gives the full variable domain: EAGVVQSPRYKIIEKKQPVAFWCNPISGHNTLYWYLQNLGQGPELLIRYENEEAVDDSQLPKDRFSAERLKGVDSTLKIQPAELGDSAVYLCASSPSGSEWAFFGQGTRLTVV.

This chain joins TRBV19 and TRBJ1-2, with D uncertain. Germline V gene sequence: CDR1 LNHDA, CDR2 SQIVND (reference sequence). The CDR3 contains 14 residues. Trimming shortened V by 1 base and J by 5 bases, and 11 bases separated the two germline ends. CDR3 region: CASSIVTDVYGYTF. The CDR3 DNA reads TGTGCCAGTAGTATAGTTACAGATGTTTATGGCTACACCTTC.

The rearrangement links TRBV30 to TRBJ2-2; tentative D call: TRBD2 (5 bases). This CDR3 comprises 14 residues. Trimming cost V 2 bases and J 0 bases, with 7 bases left between them. Looked up from germline, CDR1 is GTSNPN and CDR2 is SVGIG (reference sequence). The CDR3 spells CAWSRGTNTGELFF. The CDR3 coding sequence is TGTGCCTGGAGTCGGGGTACGAACACCGGGGAGCTGTTTTTT. Full variable domain (outside the CDR3, taken from reference TRBV30 and TRBJ2-2): SQTIHQWPATLVQPVGSPLSLECTVEGTSNPNLYWYRQAAGRGLQLLFYSVGIGQISSEVPQNLSASRPQDRQFILSSKKLLLSDSGFYLCAWSRGTNTGELFFGEGSRLTVL.

The V gene is TRBV27, the J gene TRBJ2-3; 7 bases fit TRBD1. This CDR3 comprises 16 residues. Germline lookup yields CDR1 MNHEY and CDR2 SMNVEV (reference sequence). J was trimmed by 0 bases and V by 6 bases; bases with no gene match: 9. In DNA form, the CDR3 reads TGTGCCAGCAGCCAAAGGGGACAGTTTAGCACAGATACGCAGTATTTT. It yields the protein CASSQRGQFSTDTQYF.

This clone was counted a single time. The chain employs TRBV19 and TRBJ2-6; perhaps TRBD1 as D (6 bases). Between the trimmed V and J ends, which lost 4 bases and 4 bases, there was a span of 14 bases. CDR3 length equals 16 residues. Germline assignment: CDR1 LNHDA and CDR2 SQIVND (reference sequence). CDR3: CASSRYWTAGANVLTF. The CDR3 nucleotides are TGTGCCAGTAGTAGATACTGGACAGCCGGGGCCAACGTCCTGACTTTC.

The chain uses TRBV27 and TRBJ1-4, with TRBD1 identical over 10 bases. Trimming removed 6 bases from V and 8 bases from J; junction bases left unmatched: 6. The CDR3 has 14 residues. Germline assignment: CDR1 MNHEY and CDR2 SMNVEV (reference sequence). For the CDR3, the DNA is TGTGCCAGCAGAACCGGGACAGGGGTCGAAAAACTGTTTTTT. Translating gives CASRTGTGVEKLFF.

V and J are TRBV28 and TRBJ2-7; 9 nucleotides line up with TRBD1. V lost 5 bases and J lost 12; bases outside the gene matches: 14. Germline V gives CDR1 MDHEN, CDR2 SYDVKM. CDR3 length: 14 residues. CDR3 sequence (DNA): TGTGCCAGCAGTCACCGGGACAGGGCCCCTTTAATGTACTTC. This codes for CASSHRDRAPLMYF. The full variable domain, rest sourced from reference TRBV28 and TRBJ2-7, is DVKVTQSSRYLVKRTGEKVFLECVQDMDHENMFWYRQDPGLGLRLIYFSYDVKMKEKGDIPEGYSVSREKKERFSLILESASTNQTSMYLCASSHRDRAPLMYFGPGTRLTVT.

This chain uses TRBV7-8 with TRBJ1-4; D gene ambiguous. Germline V gene lookup returns CDR1 SGHVS and CDR2 FQNEAQ. The CDR3 has 15 amino acids. Trimming left V 1 base short and J 7 bases short, with 13 bases between. CDR3 region: CASSLEAFSGEKLFF. The CDR3 nucleotides read TGTGCCAGCAGCTTAGAAGCTTTTTCGGGTGAAAAACTGTTTTTT. Variable domain in full (rest from reference TRBV7-8 and TRBJ1-4): GAGVSQSPRYKVAKRGQDVALRCDPISGHVSLFWYQQALGQGPEFLTYFQNEAQLDKSGLPSDRFFAERPEGSVSTLKIQRTQQEDSAVYLCASSLEAFSGEKLFFGSGTQLSVL.

The genes are TRBV7-9 and TRBJ2-7; the D gene could be TRBD1 or TRBD2 (5 bases each). The CDR3 length is 13 residues. The germline V gene has CDR1 SEHNR and CDR2 FQNEAQ (reference sequence). V was shortened by 5 bases and J by 2 bases, with 10 bases between the two germline ends. The chain's CDR3 is CASSTGTTYEQYF. The CDR3 region has the DNA TGTGCCAGCAGCACTGGGACCACCTACGAGCAGTACTTC.

This rearrangement joins TRBV6-5 to TRBJ2-5, with a tentative D call TRBD1 (5 bases). The CDR3 is made up of 14 amino acids. Looked up from germline, CDR1 is MNHEY and CDR2 is SVGAGI. V was pared by 2 bases and J by 1 base, with 8 bases between. CDR3 DNA sequence: TGTGCCAGCAGTTACGCGACAGCCCAAGAGACCCAGTACTTC. It specifies CASSYATAQETQYF.

V is TRBV15 and J is TRBJ1-2; no clear D gene. From germline, CDR1 is LNHNV and CDR2 YYDKDF (reference sequence). The CDR3 length is 16 residues. Between the trimmed V and J ends, which lost 0 bases and 2 bases, there was a span of 13 bases. The CDR3 DNA reads as TGTGCCACCAGCAGAGATACTGTAGGAGTAAACTATGGCTACACCTTC. Its protein product is CATSRDTVGVNYGYTF.

This clone is a singleton in its sample. This chain connects TRBV10-1 to TRBJ1-1; D gene unclear. Germline CDR1 is WNHNN and CDR2 is SYGVQD (reference sequence). V was trimmed by 4 bases and J by 1 base, leaving 7 bases between them. This CDR3 is 13 amino acids long. In nucleotides, the CDR3 is TGCGCCAGCAGTGGCGCATCGAACACTGAAGCTTTCTTT. Translation gives CASSGASNTEAFF.

The V call is TRBV7-9, the J call TRBJ1-1; a possible D gene is TRBD1 (6 bases). The V end was cut by 5 bases, the J end by 6 bases, with 16 bases between. Germline V gene data show CDR1 as SEHNR and CDR2 as FQNEAQ (reference sequence). CDR3 length: 14 amino acids. CDR3 sequence (DNA): TGTGCCAGCAGCACCTCAAGGGGGTCGGCTGAAGCTTTCTTT. Translated: CASSTSRGSAEAFF. Supplemented by reference TRBV7-9 and TRBJ1-1, the full variable domain reads DTGVSQNPRHKITKRGQNVTFRCDPISEHNRLYWYRQTLGQGPEFLTYFQNEAQLEKSRLLSDRFSAERPKGSFSTLEIQRTEQGDSAMYLCASSTSRGSAEAFFGQGTRLTVV.

The chain couples TRBV21-1 to TRBJ2-7. TRBV21-1 is termed a pseudogene. The CDR3 is made up of 10 amino acids. The CDR3 sequence is CASSRYEQYF. The CDR3 DNA is TGTGCCAGCAGCAGGTACGAGCAGTACTTC.

V and J are TRBV5-6 and TRBJ2-7; D assignment may be TRBD1 or TRBD2 (5 bases each). Trimming cost V 2 bases and J 2 bases, with 11 bases left between them. CDR1 and CDR2 from the germline V gene are SGHDT and YYEEEE. This CDR3 is 14 amino acids long. The CDR3 region has the DNA TGTGCCAGCAGCTTTGGGGGAACAACCTACGAGCAGTACTTC. Translating it yields CASSFGGTTYEQYF.

This rearrangement joins TRBV7-9 to TRBJ2-5; D not resolved. CDR3 size: 14 residues. V was pared by 1 base and J by 7 bases, with 13 bases between. The germline V gene encodes CDR1 SEHNR and CDR2 FQNEAQ (reference sequence). CDR3 protein: CASSLGTADGTQYF. In DNA form, the CDR3 reads TGTGCCAGCAGCTTAGGGACGGCGGATGGGACCCAGTACTTC.